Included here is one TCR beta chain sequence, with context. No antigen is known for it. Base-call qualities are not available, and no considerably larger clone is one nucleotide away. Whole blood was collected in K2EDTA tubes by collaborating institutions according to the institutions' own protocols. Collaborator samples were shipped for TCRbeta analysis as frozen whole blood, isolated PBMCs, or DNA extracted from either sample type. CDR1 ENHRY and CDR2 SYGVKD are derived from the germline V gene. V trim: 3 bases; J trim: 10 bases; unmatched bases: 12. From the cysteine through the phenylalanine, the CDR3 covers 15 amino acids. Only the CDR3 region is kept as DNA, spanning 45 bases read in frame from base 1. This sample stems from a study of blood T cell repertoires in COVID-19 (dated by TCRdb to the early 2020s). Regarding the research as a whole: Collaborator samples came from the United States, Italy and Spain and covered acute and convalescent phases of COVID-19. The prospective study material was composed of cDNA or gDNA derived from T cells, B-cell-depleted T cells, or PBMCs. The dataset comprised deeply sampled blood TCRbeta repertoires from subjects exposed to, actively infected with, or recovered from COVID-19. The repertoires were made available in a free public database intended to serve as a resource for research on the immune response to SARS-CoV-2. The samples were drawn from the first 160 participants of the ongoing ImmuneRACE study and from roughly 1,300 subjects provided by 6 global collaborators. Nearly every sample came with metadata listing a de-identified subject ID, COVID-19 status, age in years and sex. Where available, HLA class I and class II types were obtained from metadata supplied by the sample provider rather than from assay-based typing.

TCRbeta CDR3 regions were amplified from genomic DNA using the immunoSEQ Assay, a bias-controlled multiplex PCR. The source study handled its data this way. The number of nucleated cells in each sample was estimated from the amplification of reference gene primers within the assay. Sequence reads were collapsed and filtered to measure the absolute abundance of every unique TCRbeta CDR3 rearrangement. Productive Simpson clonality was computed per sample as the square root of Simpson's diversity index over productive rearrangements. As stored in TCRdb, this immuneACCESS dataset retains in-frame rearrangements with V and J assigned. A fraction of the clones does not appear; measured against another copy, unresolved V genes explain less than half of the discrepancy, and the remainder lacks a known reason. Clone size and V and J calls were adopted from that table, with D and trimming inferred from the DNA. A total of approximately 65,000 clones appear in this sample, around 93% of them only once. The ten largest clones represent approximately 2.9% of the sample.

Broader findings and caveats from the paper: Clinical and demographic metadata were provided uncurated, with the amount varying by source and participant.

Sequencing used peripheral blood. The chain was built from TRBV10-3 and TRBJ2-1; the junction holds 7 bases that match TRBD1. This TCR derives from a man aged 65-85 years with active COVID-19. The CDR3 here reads CAISDLSRQGDEQFF. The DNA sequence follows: TGTGCCATCAGTGATCTCTCCCGGCAGGGGGACGAGCAGTTCTTC.